These 14 T cell receptor beta chains came from one sample sequenced in a study of blood T cell repertoires in COVID-19. Method: immunoSEQ multiplex PCR; TCRdb's copy keeps in-frame clones and lacks some. This table has some 200,000 clones, around 80% appearing once. The sample was PBMCs or T cells enriched from blood (not recorded which). The receptors shown here come from a woman aged 40 to 50 with acute COVID-19.

In this sample, this clone turned up once. The rearrangement links TRBV28 to TRBJ1-1; a weak D match, TRBD1 (5 bases). Per germline, CDR1 MDHEN and CDR2 SYDVKM. Trimming took off 6 bases at V and 1 base at J, with 9 bases between the two ends. The CDR3 totals 13 residues. The CDR3 sequence is CASSPTGNTEAFF. Written as DNA, the CDR3 is TGTGCCAGCAGCCCTACAGGGAACACTGAAGCTTTCTTT. Full variable domain (remainder filled in from reference TRBV28 and TRBJ1-1): DVKVTQSSRYLVKRTGEKVFLECVQDMDHENMFWYRQDPGLGLRLIYFSYDVKMKEKGDIPEGYSVSREKKERFSLILESASTNQTSMYLCASSPTGNTEAFFGQGTRLTVV.

This sequence joins TRBV5-5 and TRBJ1-1, with D possibly being TRBD1 (5 bases). Looked up from germline, CDR1 is SGHKS and CDR2 is YYEKEE (reference sequence). This CDR3 region has 15 residues. V was pared by 0 bases and J by 1 base, with 10 bases between. CDR3 sequence: CASSLGFDRNTEAFF. For the CDR3, the DNA is TGTGCCAGCAGCTTGGGATTCGACAGGAACACTGAAGCTTTCTTT.

This chain links TRBV15 with TRBJ1-4; TRBD1 matches at 7 bases. The V and J ends lost 5 bases and 3 bases, in that order; junction bases with no gene match: 15. CDR3 length: 18 amino acids. The germline gives CDR1 LNHNV, CDR2 YYDKDF (reference sequence). The CDR3: CATSLRDRVGRANEKLFF. In DNA, the CDR3 is TGTGCCACCAGCCTCCGTGACAGGGTGGGGAGAGCTAATGAAAAACTGTTTTTT.

The chain combines TRBV5-1 with TRBJ1-1, with D possibly matching TRBD1 (6 bases). Per germline, CDR1 SGHRS and CDR2 YFSETQ. Trimming left V 4 bases short and J 2 bases short, with 15 bases between. The CDR3 totals 15 residues. CDR3 DNA: TGCGCCAGCAGCCAACGAACCAGGGGAAACACTGAAGCTTTCTTT. Amino acids: CASSQRTRGNTEAFF.

The chain has TRBV28 and TRBJ2-1, with 11 positions matching TRBD2. The J segment lost 5 bases and the V segment lost 6 bases, leaving 6 bases of the junction unmatched. CDR1 is MDHEN, CDR2 SYDVKM, per germline. This CDR3 region has 15 residues. The CDR3: CASRAGTSGNNEQFF. The CDR3 DNA reads TGTGCCAGCAGGGCCGGGACTAGCGGTAACAATGAGCAGTTCTTC.

CDR3 sequence: CASAGKRSNQPQHF. The CDR3 DNA reads TGTGCCAGTGCAGGCAAAAGGAGCAATCAGCCCCAGCATTTT. This rearrangement joins TRBV19 to TRBJ1-5, with D unclear. The V end lost 8 bases, the J end lost 1 base, and 12 bases lay between the germline ends. CDR1 and CDR2 (germline): LNHDA, SQIVND (reference sequence). The CDR3 is 14 amino acids.

The rearrangement links TRBV18 to TRBJ2-1; TRBD2 matches 14 bases. V was clipped by 4 bases and J by 0 bases; unmatched bases: 11. The CDR3 has 20 residues. The germline CDR1 and CDR2 sequences are KGHSH and LQKENI. The CDR3 nucleotides read TGTGCCAGCTCACAATCAGGGACTAGCGGGAGAGTCAGCTCCTACAATGAGCAGTTCTTC. It encodes CASSQSGTSGRVSSYNEQFF. Full variable domain (rest looked up from reference TRBV18 and TRBJ2-1): NAGVMQNPRHLVRRRGQEARLRCSPMKGHSHVYWYRQLPEEGLKFMVYLQKENIIDESGMPKERFSAEFPKEGPSILRIQQVVRGDSAAYFCASSQSGTSGRVSSYNEQFFGPGTRLTVL.

V gene TRBV9 combines with J gene TRBJ2-1; D may be TRBD1 (6 bases). The CDR3 is 15 residues long. From germline, CDR1 is SGDLS and CDR2 YYNGEE. Trimming shortened V by 3 bases and J by 5 bases, and 15 bases separated the two germline ends. Here the CDR3 reads CASSATGTNDNEQFF. For the CDR3, the DNA is TGTGCCAGCAGCGCAACCGGGACAAACGACAATGAGCAGTTCTTC.

This sequence joins TRBV24-1 and TRBJ2-5; D may be TRBD1 (6 bases). Per the germline V gene, CDR1 is KGHDR and CDR2 is SFDVKD. The CDR3 is made up of 14 amino acids. Trimming removed 3 bases at V and 2 bases at J, with 9 bases between. CDR3 bases: TGTGCCACCAGTGATCACAGGGTACAAGAGACCCAGTACTTC. Its translation: CATSDHRVQETQYF.

The chain couples TRBV9 to TRBJ1-6, with D possibly being TRBD1 (5 bases). The CDR3 consists of 15 residues. Germline lookup yields CDR1 SGDLS and CDR2 YYNGEE. The V gene lost 4 bases and the J gene lost 7 bases, with 15 bases spanning the gap. The CDR3 DNA reads as TGTGCCAGCAGCACTCTGGGGGGGTGGAATTCACCCCTCCACTTT. Its translation: CASSTLGGWNSPLHF.

The chain joins TRBV25-1 to TRBJ1-2; D not resolved. Trimming took 1 base from V and 3 from J, leaving 9 bases between them. This CDR3 is 14 amino acids long. Germline assignment: CDR1 MGHDK and CDR2 SYGVNS. The CDR3 spells CASSESGDYYGYTF. CDR3 DNA: TGTGCCAGCAGTGAATCGGGTGATTACTATGGCTACACCTTC.

The V and J genes are TRBV6-5 and TRBJ1-5, with a tentative D call TRBD1 (5 bases). The V end lost 7 bases, the J end lost 0 bases, and 7 bases lay between the germline ends. The CDR3 contains 13 residues. Germline V gives CDR1 MNHEY, CDR2 SVGAGI. The CDR3 sequence: CASTQGSNQPQHF. CDR3 in DNA: TGTGCCAGCACCCAGGGTAGCAATCAGCCCCAGCATTTT.

The chain couples TRBV28 to TRBJ2-7; 11 bases are a match to TRBD2. CDR1 MDHEN and CDR2 SYDVKM come from the germline V gene. The CDR3 consists of 14 residues. The ends lost 5 bases at V and 2 bases at J; junction bases unmatched: 2. CDR3: CASSLAGGPYEQYF. The CDR3 DNA sequence: TGTGCCAGCAGTCTAGCGGGAGGTCCCTACGAGCAGTACTTC.

V gene TRBV2 combines with J gene TRBJ1-2; D not certain. Trimming removed 1 base from V and 2 bases from J, with 5 bases in between. CDR1 is SNHLY and CDR2 is FYNNEI in the germline V gene. The CDR3 is 13 amino acids. The CDR3 protein is CASSEGQNYGYTF. CDR3 bases: TGTGCCAGCAGTGAAGGCCAGAACTATGGCTACACCTTC.